This T cell receptor (beta chain) was identified in a study of cytomegalovirus exposure and HLA in healthy donors. Overall study: A previous analysis identified about 110 million unique TCR beta sequences derived from about 180 million T cells.

V dropped 6 bases and J dropped 5 bases, with 10 bases sitting between them. This CDR3 is built from 12 residues. Germline values: CDR1 MDHEN, CDR2 SYDVKM. As for this clone: The antigen remains unidentified.

Points from the study as a whole: As a later analysis showed, several of the most significant clusters appeared to be linked to common viral pathogens. Indistinguishability led to the exclusion of some V segments, TRBV6-2 and TRBV6-3 included. 150 or so TCR beta chains were listed as cytomegalovirus-associated.

The primer mix had 60 Vbeta and 13 Jbeta primers. Measured with immunoSEQ multiplex PCR; TCRdb has only the in-frame clones, and not every one. Among roughly 200,000 clones, approximately 86% were seen once, and the ten largest hold around 0.3%. The chain links TRBV28 to TRBJ2-5; D is ambiguous. The origin of this receptor is a woman between 25 and 40 years old in good health and CMV-seronegative. Sequenced sample: PBMCs. The CDR3 spells CASSIPGETQYF. CDR3 nucleotide sequence: TGTGCCAGCAGCATACCCGGGGAGACCCAGTACTTC.